This TCR beta chain appears in the sequencing data of a study of blood T cell repertoires in COVID-19. Whole-study context: The United States, Italy and Spain supplied acute and convalescent COVID-19 samples. PBMCs, B-cell-depleted T cells, or T cells were the source of the cDNA or gDNA that made up the material.

The junction had 10 bases not matched to a gene; V was cut back by 4 bases and J by 0 bases. This CDR3 region has 17 residues. CDR1 is SGHRS and CDR2 is YFSETQ in the germline V gene. Assay used: immunoSEQ multiplex PCR; TCRdb lists only in-frame clones, some missing. The repertoire includes around 100,000 clones, about nine tenths of them detected once, and around 5.3% sits in the top ten. Recruited during active infection, patients (from Seattle) were subsequently followed longitudinally. Specimen: peripheral blood. The clonotype originates from a woman aged 45-59 years with COVID-19, enrolled during active disease. This chain connects TRBV5-1 to TRBJ2-3, with 8 nucleotides matching TRBD1. The CDR3 coding sequence is TGCGCCAGCAGCAGGGGACAGGAAGACGATAGCACAGATACGCAGTATTTT. Amino acids: CASSRGQEDDSTDTQYF.